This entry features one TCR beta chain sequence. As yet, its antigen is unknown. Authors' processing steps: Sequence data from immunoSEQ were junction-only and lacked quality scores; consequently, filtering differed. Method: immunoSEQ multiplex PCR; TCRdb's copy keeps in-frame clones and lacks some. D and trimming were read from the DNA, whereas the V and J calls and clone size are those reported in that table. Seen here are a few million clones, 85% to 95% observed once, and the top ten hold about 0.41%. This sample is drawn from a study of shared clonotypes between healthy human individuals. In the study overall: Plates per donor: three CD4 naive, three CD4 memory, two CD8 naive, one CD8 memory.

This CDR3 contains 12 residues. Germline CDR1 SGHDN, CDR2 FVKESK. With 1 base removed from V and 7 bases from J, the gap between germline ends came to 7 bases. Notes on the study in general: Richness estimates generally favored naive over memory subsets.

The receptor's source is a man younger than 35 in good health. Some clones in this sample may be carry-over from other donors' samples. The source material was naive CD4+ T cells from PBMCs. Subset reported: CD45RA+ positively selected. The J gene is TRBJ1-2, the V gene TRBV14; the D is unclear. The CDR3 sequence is CASSQGVGGYTF. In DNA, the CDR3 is TGTGCCAGCAGCCAAGGCGTGGGTGGCTACACCTTC.